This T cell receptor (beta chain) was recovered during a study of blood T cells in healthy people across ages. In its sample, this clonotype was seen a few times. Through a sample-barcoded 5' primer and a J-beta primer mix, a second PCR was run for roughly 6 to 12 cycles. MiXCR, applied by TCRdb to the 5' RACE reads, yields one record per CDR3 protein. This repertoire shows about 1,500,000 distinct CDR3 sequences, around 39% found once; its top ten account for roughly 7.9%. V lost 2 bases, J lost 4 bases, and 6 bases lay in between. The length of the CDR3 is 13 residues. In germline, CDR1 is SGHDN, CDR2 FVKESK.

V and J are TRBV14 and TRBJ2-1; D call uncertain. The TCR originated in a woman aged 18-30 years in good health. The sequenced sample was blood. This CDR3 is CASSQHPYNEQFF. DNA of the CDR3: TGTGCCAGCAGCCAACATCCTTACAATGAGCAGTTCTTC.